This is a list of T cell receptor beta chains from one sample in a study of fetal regulatory T cell absence and autoimmunity. Profiling relied on immunoSEQ multiplex PCR, and the TCRdb table lists in-frame clones only, not all of them. The sample shows tens of thousands of clones, approximately 80% of them seen only once. The sample comprised cord blood. These receptors all stem from a newborn boy with IPEX syndrome. Each CDR3 is given with its conserved first and last residue. Each record gives: V gene, clone size, J gene, D gene, CDR3 protein, CDR3 DNA. A D gene is named only where the DNA matches it firmly. Size is omitted from some rows. Given values are once, few, many or a class for expanded clones.

TRBV5-1,-,TRBJ2-2,TRBD1,CASSGGTGPGELFF,TGCGCCAGCAGCGGTGGGACAGGGCCCGGGGAGCTGTTTTTT
TRBV7-9,-,TRBJ2-2,-,CASTPGGHYTGELFF,TGTGCCAGCACCCCAGGGGGGCATTACACCGGGGAGCTGTTTTTT
TRBV29-1,-,TRBJ2-7,-,CSVGMGGPYEQYF,TGCAGCGTTGGAATGGGGGGACCCTACGAGCAGTACTTC
TRBV6-6,-,TRBJ1-5,-,CASSYSVSLNQPQHF,TGTGCCAGCAGTTACTCTGTGTCCCTCAATCAGCCCCAGCATTTT
TRBV5-4,-,TRBJ2-2,TRBD2,CASSWGRTRGDTGELFF,TGTGCCAGCAGCTGGGGAAGGACTAGAGGGGACACCGGGGAGCTGTTTTTT
TRBV11-2,-,TRBJ2-1,TRBD2,CASSGGAYNEQFF,TGTGCCAGCAGCGGGGGGGCCTACAATGAGCAGTTCTTC
TRBV10-3,-,TRBJ2-7,-,CAIKSGGVNYEQYF,TGTGCCATCAAATCAGGAGGGGTAAACTACGAGCAGTACTTC
TRBV5-4,-,TRBJ2-1,TRBD2,CASSLVSGGEQFF,TGTGCCAGCTCCCTGGTCTCGGGGGGTGAGCAGTTCTTC
TRBV11-2,-,TRBJ2-1,-,CASSGPPAFYNEQFF,TGTGCCAGCAGTGGACCCCCCGCTTTCTACAATGAGCAGTTCTTC
TRBV5-1,-,TRBJ2-7,TRBD2,CASSQIPSGSLEIYEQYF,TGCGCCAGCAGTCAAATCCCTAGCGGGAGCTTGGAAATCTACGAGCAGTACTTC
TRBV4-1,-,TRBJ2-7,-,CASSQGAGIHYEQYF,TGCGCCAGCAGCCAAGGAGCAGGCATCCACTACGAGCAGTACTTC
TRBV4-1,-,TRBJ1-1,-,CASSQGPEAFF,TGCGCCAGCAGCCAAGGGCCTGAAGCTTTCTTT
TRBV5-1,-,TRBJ1-2,TRBD1,CASSLRGQGYGYTF,TGCGCCAGCAGCTTGAGGGGACAGGGCTATGGCTACACCTTC
TRBV7-7,-,TRBJ2-5,TRBD1,CASSPNLGQGKETQYF,TGTGCTAGCAGCCCCAACCTTGGACAGGGCAAAGAGACCCAGTACTTC
TRBV7-6,once,TRBJ1-5,-,CASSYGDKGQPQHF,TGTGCCAGCAGCTATGGGGACAAGGGACAGCCCCAGCATTTT
TRBV25-1,few,TRBJ2-7,-,CASSEPGYEQYF,TGTGCCAGCAGTGAACCGGGCTACGAGCAGTACTTC
TRBV7-2,few,TRBJ1-2,-,CASSLAVGTGYTF,TGTGCCAGCAGCTTAGCGGTGGGAACTGGCTACACCTTC
TRBV12-5,-,TRBJ1-1,TRBD1,CASGIGQGNTEAFF,TGTGCTAGTGGTATAGGACAGGGGAACACTGAAGCTTTCTTT
TRBV27,-,TRBJ2-7,TRBD1,CASRRTGGSYEQYF,TGTGCCAGCAGAAGGACAGGGGGCTCCTACGAGCAGTACTTC